This TCR beta chain was retrieved from a study of T cell repertoires in cytomegalovirus infection (dated by TCRdb to about 2019). Study-wide context: The HLA type of each donor mattered for the analysis, because public TCR beta signatures pointed to carriage of CMV infection along with the matching HLA type. Summary of the overall study and its limitations: In the ex vivo response, HLA-C-restricted CMV-specific TCR beta clonotypes were dominant, and in two of eight donors the single most frequent clonotype came from this HLA-C-restricted group. In both this cohort and an independent cohort of 352 donors, the cumulative frequency of public TCR beta family members distinguished carriers of CMV infection plus the relevant HLA type.

TCRdb lists the instrument as Illumina HiSeq 1500. TCRdb reanalyzed the raw reads on its own, using fastp at Q25 for trimming and MiXCR for clone calling, and kept in-frame beta chains. One record per CDR3 amino acid sequence lists the most common genes and DNA. The sample contains hundreds of thousands of distinct CDR3 sequences, 20% to 25% of them found a single time. Of the sample, approximately 8% falls within the top ten clones. As to this clonotype: Its recognized antigen is unknown. Nothing much larger sits one base from this clone, and base qualities are not available.

Clipping removes 2 bases from V and 1 base from J, with 4 as the unmatched junction base count. In the germline V gene, CDR1 corresponds to SGHDN and CDR2 to FVKESK. The CDR3 runs 16 amino acids, cysteine and phenylalanine included. The DNA shown is the 48-base CDR3, in frame from base 1. Sequencing was carried out using CD8+ T cells from PBMCs. The sequence joins TRBV14 to TRBJ2-5, and 10 bases in between align with TRBD1. The TCR sequence derives from a human donor in good health (CMV status not recorded). Some clones in this sample may be carry-over from other donors' samples. CDR3 reads: CASSQSDRGIQETQYF. The DNA reads TGTGCCAGCAGCCAATCGGACAGGGGGATCCAAGAGACCCAGTACTTC.